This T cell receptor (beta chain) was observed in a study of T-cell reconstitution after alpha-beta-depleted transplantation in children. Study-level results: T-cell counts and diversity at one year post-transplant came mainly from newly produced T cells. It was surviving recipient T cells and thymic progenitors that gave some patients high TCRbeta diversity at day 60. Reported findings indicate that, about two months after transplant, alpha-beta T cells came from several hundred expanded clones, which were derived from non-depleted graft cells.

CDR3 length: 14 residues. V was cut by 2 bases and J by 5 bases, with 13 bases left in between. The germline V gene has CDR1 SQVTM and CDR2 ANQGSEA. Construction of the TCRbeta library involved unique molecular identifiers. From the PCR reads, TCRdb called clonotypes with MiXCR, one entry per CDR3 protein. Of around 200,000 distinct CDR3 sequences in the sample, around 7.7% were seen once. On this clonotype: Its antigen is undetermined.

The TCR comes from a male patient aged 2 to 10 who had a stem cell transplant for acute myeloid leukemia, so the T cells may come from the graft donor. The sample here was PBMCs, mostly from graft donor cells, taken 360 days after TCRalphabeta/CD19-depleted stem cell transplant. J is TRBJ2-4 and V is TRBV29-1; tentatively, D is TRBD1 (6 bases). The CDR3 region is CSVERGRGQNIQYF. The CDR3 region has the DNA TGCAGCGTTGAAAGGGGGAGAGGCCAAAACATTCAGTACTTC.